Listed here are 3 T cell receptor beta chains from one sample, sequenced in a study of cytomegalovirus exposure and HLA in healthy donors. The PCR had 60 Vbeta and 13 Jbeta primers. Clones were read by immunoSEQ multiplex PCR, and TCRdb kept only the in-frame ones, dropping some. The sample includes about 210,000 clones, over 75% of them seen just once. Sequencing was done on a sample of PBMCs. The source of these receptors is a male donor in good health and CMV-seronegative.

This clone was seen a single time. The chain couples TRBV28 to TRBJ1-4; 12 bases agree with TRBD1. From germline, CDR1 is MDHEN and CDR2 SYDVKM. J was trimmed by 8 bases and V by 10 bases; bases with no gene match: 8. The CDR3 runs 14 residues. CDR3 nucleotide sequence: TGTGCCACCCGGGGCGGGACAGGGGGCGAAAAACTGTTTTTT. Translation gives CATRGGTGGEKLFF.

This clone appeared a few times. V is TRBV27 and J is TRBJ2-5, with 7 bases aligning to TRBD2. Germline V CDR1 and CDR2: MNHEY, SMNVEV (reference sequence). V lost 4 bases to trimming and J lost 1 base; unmatched junction nucleotides: 9. The CDR3 runs to 16 residues. CDR3 amino acids: CASSSLGLAAQETQYF. CDR3 sequence (DNA): TGTGCCAGCAGTTCCCTCGGCCTAGCGGCCCAAGAGACCCAGTACTTC.

The chain joins TRBV6-5 to TRBJ1-2; D remains ambiguous. The CDR3 totals 14 residues. Germline lookup yields CDR1 MNHEY and CDR2 SVGAGI. V lost 5 bases and J 2 bases, leaving 12 bases between the germline ends. CDR3 in amino acids: CASSRSGRNYGYTF. As DNA, the CDR3 is TGTGCCAGCAGTCGAAGCGGCAGAAACTATGGCTACACCTTC.